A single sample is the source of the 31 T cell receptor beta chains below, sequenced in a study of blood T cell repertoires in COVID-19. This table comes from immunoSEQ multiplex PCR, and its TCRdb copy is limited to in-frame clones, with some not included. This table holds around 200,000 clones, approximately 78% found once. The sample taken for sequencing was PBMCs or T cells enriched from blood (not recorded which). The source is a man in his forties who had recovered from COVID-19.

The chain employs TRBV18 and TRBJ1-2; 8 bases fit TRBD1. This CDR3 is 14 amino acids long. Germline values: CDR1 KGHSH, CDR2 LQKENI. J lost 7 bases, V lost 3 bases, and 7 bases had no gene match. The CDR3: CASSPTPGGSGYTF. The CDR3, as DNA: TGTGCCAGCTCACCTACCCCAGGGGGCTCTGGCTACACCTTC.

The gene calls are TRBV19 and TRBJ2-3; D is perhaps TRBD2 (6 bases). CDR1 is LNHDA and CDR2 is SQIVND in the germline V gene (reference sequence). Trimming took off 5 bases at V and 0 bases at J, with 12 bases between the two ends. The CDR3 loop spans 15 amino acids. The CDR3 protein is CASSPRLDSTDTQYF. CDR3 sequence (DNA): TGTGCCAGTAGTCCCCGACTAGATAGCACAGATACGCAGTATTTT.

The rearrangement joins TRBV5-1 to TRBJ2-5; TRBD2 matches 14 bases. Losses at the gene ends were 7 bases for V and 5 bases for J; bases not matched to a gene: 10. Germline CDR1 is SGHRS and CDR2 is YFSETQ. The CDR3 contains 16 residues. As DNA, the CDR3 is TGCGCCAGCTCCCCGGGACTAGCGGGAGCCCGGGAGACCCAGTACTTC. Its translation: CASSPGLAGARETQYF.

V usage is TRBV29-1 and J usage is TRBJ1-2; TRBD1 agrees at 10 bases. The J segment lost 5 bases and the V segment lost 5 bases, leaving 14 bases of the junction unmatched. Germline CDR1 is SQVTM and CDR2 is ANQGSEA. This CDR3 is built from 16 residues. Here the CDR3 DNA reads TGCAGCGTTCGGCCGGAAAGGACAGGGGGTTTTTATGGCTACACCTTC. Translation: CSVRPERTGGFYGYTF.

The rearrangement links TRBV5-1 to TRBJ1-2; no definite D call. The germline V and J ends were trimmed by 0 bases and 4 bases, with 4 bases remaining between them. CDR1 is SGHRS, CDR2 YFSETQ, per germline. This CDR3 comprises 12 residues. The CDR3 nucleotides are TGCGCCAGCAGCTTGGACACCTATGGCTACACCTTC. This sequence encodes CASSLDTYGYTF.

As DNA, the CDR3 is TGTGCCAGTAGTCCCGCCGGGGGATCCGGGGAGCTGTTTTTT. It yields the protein CASSPAGGSGELFF. The chain links TRBV19 to TRBJ2-2; possible D gene TRBD2, 6 bases. Trimming took off 5 bases at V and 6 bases at J, with 13 bases between the two ends. Germline lookup yields CDR1 LNHDA and CDR2 SQIVND (reference sequence). The CDR3 has 14 residues.

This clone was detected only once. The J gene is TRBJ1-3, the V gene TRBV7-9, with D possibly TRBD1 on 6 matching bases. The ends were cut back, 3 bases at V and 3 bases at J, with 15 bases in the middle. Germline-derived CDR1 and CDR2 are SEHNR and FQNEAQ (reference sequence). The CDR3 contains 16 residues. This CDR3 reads CASSLTRTAYGNTIYF. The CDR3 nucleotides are TGTGCCAGCAGCTTGACGCGGACAGCCTATGGAAACACCATATATTTT.

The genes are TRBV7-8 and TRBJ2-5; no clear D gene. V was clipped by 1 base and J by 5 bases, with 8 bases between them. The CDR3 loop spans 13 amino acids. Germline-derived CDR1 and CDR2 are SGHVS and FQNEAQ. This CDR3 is CASSLGVRETQYF. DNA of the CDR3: TGTGCCAGCAGCTTAGGTGTGCGGGAGACCCAGTACTTC. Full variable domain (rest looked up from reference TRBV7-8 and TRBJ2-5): GAGVSQSPRYKVAKRGQDVALRCDPISGHVSLFWYQQALGQGPEFLTYFQNEAQLDKSGLPSDRFFAERPEGSVSTLKIQRTQQEDSAVYLCASSLGVRETQYFGPGTRLLVL.

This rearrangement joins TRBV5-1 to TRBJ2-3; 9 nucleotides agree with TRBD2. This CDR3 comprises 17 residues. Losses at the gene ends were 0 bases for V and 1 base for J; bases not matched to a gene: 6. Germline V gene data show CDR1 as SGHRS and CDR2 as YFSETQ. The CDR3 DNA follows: TGCGCCAGCAGCTTGGAGGTTGCGGGAGGGCGCACAGATACGCAGTATTTT. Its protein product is CASSLEVAGGRTDTQYF.

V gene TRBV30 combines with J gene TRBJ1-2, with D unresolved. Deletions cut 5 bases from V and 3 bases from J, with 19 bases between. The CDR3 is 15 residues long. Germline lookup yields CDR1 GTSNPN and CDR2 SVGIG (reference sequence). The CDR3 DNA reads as TGTGCCTGGGTGCCCCGTCAGGCATCATACTATGGCTACACCTTC. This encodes CAWVPRQASYYGYTF.

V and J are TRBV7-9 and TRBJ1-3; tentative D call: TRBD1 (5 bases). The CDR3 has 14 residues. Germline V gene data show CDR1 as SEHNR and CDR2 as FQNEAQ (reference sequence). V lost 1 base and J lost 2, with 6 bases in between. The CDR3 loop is CASSLGTTGNTIYF. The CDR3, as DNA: TGTGCCAGCAGCTTAGGGACAACTGGAAACACCATATATTTT.

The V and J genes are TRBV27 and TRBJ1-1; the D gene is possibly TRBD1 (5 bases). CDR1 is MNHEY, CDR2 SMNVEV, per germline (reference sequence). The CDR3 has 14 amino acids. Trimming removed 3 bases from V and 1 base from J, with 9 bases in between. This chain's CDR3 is CASSFGGENTEAFF. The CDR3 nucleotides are TGTGCCAGCAGTTTTGGGGGGGAGAACACTGAAGCTTTCTTT.

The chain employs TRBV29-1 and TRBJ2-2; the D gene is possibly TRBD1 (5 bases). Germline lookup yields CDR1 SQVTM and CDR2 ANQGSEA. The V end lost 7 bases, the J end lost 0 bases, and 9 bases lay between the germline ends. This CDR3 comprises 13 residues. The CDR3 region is CSAVQANTGELFF. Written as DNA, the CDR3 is TGCAGCGCCGTACAGGCGAACACCGGGGAGCTGTTTTTT.

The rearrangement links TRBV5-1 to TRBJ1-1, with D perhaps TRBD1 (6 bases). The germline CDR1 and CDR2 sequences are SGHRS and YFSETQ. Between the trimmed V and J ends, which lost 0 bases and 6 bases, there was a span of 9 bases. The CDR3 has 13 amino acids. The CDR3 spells CASSLAGVAEAFF. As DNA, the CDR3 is TGCGCCAGCAGCTTGGCAGGGGTCGCTGAAGCTTTCTTT.

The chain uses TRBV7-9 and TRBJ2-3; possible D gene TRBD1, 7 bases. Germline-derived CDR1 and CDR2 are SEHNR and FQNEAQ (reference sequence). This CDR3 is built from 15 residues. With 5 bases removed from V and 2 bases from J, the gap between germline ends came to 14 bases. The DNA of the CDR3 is TGTGCCAGCAGCGGTGGCAGGGGGGCCACAGATACGCAGTATTTT. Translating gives CASSGGRGATDTQYF.

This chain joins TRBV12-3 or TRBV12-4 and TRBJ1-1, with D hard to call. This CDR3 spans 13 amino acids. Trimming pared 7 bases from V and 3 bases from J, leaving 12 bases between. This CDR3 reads CASTRGGYTEAFF. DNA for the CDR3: TGTGCCAGCACCCGCGGAGGGTACACTGAAGCTTTCTTT.

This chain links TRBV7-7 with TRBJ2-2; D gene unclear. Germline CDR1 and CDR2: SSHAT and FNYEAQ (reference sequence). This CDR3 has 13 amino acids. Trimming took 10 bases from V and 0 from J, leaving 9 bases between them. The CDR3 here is CATRYSNTGELFF. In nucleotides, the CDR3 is TGTGCCACCAGATATTCGAACACCGGGGAGCTGTTTTTT.

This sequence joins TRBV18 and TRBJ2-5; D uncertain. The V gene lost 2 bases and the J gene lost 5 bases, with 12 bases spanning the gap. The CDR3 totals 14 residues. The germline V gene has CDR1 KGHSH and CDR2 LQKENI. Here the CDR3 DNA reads TGTGCCAGCTCACCATATAATCTTGTGGAGACCCAGTACTTC. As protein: CASSPYNLVETQYF. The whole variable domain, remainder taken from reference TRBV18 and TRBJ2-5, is NAGVMQNPRHLVRRRGQEARLRCSPMKGHSHVYWYRQLPEEGLKFMVYLQKENIIDESGMPKERFSAEFPKEGPSILRIQQVVRGDSAAYFCASSPYNLVETQYFGPGTRLLVL.

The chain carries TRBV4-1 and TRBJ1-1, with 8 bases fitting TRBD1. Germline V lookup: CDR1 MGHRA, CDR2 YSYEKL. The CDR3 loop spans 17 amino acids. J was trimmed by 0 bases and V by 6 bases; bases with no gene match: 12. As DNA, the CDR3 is TGCGCCAGCAGGAGGGTAGGGACAGGTTACATGAACACTGAAGCTTTCTTT. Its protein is CASRRVGTGYMNTEAFF.

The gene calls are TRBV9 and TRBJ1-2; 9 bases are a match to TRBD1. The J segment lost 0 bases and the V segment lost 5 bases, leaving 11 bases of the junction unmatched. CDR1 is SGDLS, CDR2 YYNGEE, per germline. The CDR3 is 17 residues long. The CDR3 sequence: CASSLGDRVLPNYGYTF. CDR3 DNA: TGTGCCAGCAGTCTAGGGGACAGGGTCTTACCTAACTATGGCTACACCTTC.

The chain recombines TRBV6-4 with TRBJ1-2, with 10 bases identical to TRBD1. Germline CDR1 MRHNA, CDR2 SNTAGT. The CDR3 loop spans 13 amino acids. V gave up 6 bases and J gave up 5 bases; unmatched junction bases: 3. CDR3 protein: CASSRDRGYGYTF. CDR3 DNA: TGTGCCAGCAGCCGGGACAGGGGTTATGGCTACACCTTC.

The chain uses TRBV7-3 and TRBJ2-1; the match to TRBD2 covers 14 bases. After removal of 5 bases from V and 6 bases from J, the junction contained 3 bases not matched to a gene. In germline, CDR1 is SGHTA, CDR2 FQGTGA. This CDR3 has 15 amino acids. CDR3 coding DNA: TGTGCCAGCAGCAAAGGACTAGCGGGAGGCAATGAGCAGTTCTTC. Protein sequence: CASSKGLAGGNEQFF.

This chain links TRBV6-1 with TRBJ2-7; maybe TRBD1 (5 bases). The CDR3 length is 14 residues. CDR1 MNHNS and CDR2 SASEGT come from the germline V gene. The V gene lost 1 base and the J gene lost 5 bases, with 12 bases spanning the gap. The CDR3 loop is CASSEVLGVNEQYF. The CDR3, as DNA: TGTGCCAGCAGTGAAGTTTTAGGGGTCAACGAGCAGTACTTC.

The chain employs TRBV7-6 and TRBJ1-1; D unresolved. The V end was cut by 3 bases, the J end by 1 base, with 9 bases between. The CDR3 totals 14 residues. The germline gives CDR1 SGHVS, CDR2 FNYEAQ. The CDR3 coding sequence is TGTGCCAGCAGCTTTACTAGGAAGAACACTGAAGCTTTCTTT. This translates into CASSFTRKNTEAFF.

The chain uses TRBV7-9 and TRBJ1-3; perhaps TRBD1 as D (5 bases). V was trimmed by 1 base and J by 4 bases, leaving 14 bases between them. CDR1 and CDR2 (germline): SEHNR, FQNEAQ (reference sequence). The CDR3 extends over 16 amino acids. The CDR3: CASSLGRKGSGNTIYF. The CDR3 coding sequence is TGTGCCAGCAGCTTAGGCCGAAAGGGGTCGGGAAACACCATATATTTT. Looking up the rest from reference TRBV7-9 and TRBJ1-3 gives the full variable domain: DTGVSQNPRHKITKRGQNVTFRCDPISEHNRLYWYRQTLGQGPEFLTYFQNEAQLEKSRLLSDRFSAERPKGSFSTLEIQRTEQGDSAMYLCASSLGRKGSGNTIYFGEGSWLTVV.

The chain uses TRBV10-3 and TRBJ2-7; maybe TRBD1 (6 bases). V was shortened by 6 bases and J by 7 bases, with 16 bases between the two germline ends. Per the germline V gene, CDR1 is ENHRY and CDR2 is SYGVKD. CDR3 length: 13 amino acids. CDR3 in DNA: TGTGCCATCAGACAGGGTCTGCCGAGGGAGCAGTACTTC. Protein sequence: CAIRQGLPREQYF.

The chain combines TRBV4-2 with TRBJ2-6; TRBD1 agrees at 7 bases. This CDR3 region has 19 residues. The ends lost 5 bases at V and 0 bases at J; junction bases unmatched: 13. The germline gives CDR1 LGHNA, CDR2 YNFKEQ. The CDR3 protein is CASSSRRTGVSSGANVLTF. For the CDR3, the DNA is TGTGCCAGCAGCTCGCGCCGGACAGGTGTCTCCTCTGGGGCCAACGTCCTGACTTTC.

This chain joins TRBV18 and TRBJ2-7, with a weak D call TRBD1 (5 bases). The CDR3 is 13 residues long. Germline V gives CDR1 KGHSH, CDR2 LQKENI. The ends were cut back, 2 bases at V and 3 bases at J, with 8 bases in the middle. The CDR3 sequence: CASSPGAGYEQYF. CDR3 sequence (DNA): TGTGCCAGCTCACCAGGGGCAGGCTACGAGCAGTACTTC.

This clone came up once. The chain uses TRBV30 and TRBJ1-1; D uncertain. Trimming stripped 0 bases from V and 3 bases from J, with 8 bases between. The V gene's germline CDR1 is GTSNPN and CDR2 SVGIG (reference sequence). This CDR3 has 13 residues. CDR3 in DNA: TGTGCCTGGAGTGTACACAGATACACTGAAGCTTTCTTT. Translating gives CAWSVHRYTEAFF.

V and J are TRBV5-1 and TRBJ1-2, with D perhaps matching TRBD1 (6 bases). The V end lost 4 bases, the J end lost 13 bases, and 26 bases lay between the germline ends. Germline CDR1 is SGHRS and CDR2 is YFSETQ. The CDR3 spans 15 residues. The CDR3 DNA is TGCGCCAGCAGCGCGGCTCACGGGACACCAGATCGTCGCACCTTC. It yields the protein CASSAAHGTPDRRTF.

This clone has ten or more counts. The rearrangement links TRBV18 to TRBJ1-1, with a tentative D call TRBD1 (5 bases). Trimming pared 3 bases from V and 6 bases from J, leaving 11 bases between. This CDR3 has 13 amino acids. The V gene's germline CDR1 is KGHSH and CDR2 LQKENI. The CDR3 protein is CASSPLETAEAFF. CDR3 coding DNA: TGTGCCAGCTCACCCTTGGAGACAGCTGAAGCTTTCTTT.